This entry describes one T cell receptor (beta chain). Its antigen is unknown. The sample originates from a study of blood T cells in healthy people across ages. General study results and limits: Across samples, TCR beta diversity tracked strongly with naive T cell percentage. TCR beta diversity, measured per million T cells, fell in a roughly linear way with age.

Using a J-beta primer mix together with a sample-barcoded 5' primer, a second PCR was run for about 6 to 11 cycles. TCRdb recomputed calls from the 5' RACE reads with MiXCR, one row per CDR3 protein. The table shows 1.5 million to 2 million distinct CDR3 sequences, with 28% occurring only once. The V end lost 2 bases, the J end lost 2 bases, and 13 bases lay between the germline ends. The CDR3 consists of 16 residues. CDR1 MNHEY and CDR2 SMNVEV come from the germline V gene (reference sequence). The genes are TRBV27 and TRBJ1-5; no clear D. The receptor comes from a woman aged 30 to 39 in good health. The sequenced sample was blood. The CDR3 is CASSLAGPAGNQPQHF. The CDR3 nucleotides read TGTGCCAGCAGTTTAGCTGGACCAGCGGGCAATCAGCCCCAGCATTTT.